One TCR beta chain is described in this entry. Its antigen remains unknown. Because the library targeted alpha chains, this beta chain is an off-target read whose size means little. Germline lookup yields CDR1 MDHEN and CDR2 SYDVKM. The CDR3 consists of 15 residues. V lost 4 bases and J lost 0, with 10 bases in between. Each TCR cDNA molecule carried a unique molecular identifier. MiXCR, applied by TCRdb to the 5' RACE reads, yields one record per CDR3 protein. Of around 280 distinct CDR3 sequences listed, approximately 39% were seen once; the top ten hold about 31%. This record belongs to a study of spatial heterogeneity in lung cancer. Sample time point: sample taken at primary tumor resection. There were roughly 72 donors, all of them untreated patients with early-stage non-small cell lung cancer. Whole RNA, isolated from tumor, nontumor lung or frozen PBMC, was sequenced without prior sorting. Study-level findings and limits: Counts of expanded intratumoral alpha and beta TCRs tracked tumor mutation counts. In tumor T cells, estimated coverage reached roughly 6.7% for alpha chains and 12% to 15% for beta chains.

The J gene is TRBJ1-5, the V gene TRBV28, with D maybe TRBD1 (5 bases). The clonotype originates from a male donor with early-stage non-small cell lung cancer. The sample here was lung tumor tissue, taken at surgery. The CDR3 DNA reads TGTGCCAGCAGTTCGACAGATTATAGCAATCAGCCCCAGCATTTT. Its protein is CASSSTDYSNQPQHF.